This TCR beta chain was found in a study of Graves' ophthalmopathy and Graves' hyperthyroidism. Study results and caveats: Blood repertoires reportedly contained most expanded thyroid clonotypes above 0.001 frequency.

TCR beta CDR3 regions were amplified from RNA transcripts. RT-PCR in the first round used HTBI primers; a second-round multiplex PCR followed. Each CDR3 protein is one row after TCRdb ran MiXCR on the multiplex PCR reads. Counted here are over 650,000 distinct CDR3 sequences, approximately 39% occurring once; the ten biggest clones make up 3.3%. The diagnosis combined clinical symptoms, thyroxine, TRAb, thyroid ultrasound and orbital computed tomography scans. About this clonotype: Antigen: not known.

The V and J ends lost 6 bases and 11 bases respectively, with 20 bases between them. In germline, CDR1 is ENHRY, CDR2 SYGVKD. The CDR3 is 14 residues long. The V gene is TRBV10-3, the J gene TRBJ1-5; D call uncertain. Sequenced sample: peripheral blood. This receptor was obtained from an adult man with Graves' ophthalmopathy. The chain's CDR3 is CAISETSPQETQHF. CDR3 nucleotide sequence: TGTGCCATCAGCGAGACTAGCCCGCAAGAGACCCAGCATTTT.